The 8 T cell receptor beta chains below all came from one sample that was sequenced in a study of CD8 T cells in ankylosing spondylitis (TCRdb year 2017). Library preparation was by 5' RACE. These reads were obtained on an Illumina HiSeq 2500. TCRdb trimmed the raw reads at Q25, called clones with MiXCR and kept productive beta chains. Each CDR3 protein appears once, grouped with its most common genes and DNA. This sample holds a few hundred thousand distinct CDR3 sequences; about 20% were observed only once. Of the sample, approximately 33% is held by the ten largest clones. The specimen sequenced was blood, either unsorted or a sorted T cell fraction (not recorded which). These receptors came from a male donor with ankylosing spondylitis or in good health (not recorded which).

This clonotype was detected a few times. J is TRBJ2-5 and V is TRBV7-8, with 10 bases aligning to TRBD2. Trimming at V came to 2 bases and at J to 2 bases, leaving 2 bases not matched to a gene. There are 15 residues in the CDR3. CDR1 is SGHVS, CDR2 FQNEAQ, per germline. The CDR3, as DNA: TGTGCCAGCAGCTTACCGGGACTAGCGCAAGAGACCCAGTACTTC. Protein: CASSLPGLAQETQYF. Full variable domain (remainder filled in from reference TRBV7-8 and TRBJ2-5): GAGVSQSPRYKVAKRGQDVALRCDPISGHVSLFWYQQALGQGPEFLTYFQNEAQLDKSGLPSDRFFAERPEGSVSTLKIQRTQQEDSAVYLCASSLPGLAQETQYFGPGTRLLVL.

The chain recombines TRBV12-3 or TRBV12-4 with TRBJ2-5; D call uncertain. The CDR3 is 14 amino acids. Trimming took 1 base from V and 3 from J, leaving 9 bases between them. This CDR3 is CASSLGDLEETQYF. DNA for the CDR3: TGTGCCAGCAGTTTAGGTGATCTCGAAGAGACCCAGTACTTC.

Here the CDR3 DNA reads TGCGCCAGCAGCCCTTGGACAGGATCCGATGGCTACACCTTC. Translation: CASSPWTGSDGYTF. The V gene is TRBV4-1, the J gene TRBJ1-2; 7 bases map to TRBD1. Germline loops: CDR1 MGHRA, CDR2 YSYEKL. The ends lost 4 bases at V and 6 bases at J; junction bases unmatched: 8. The CDR3 is made up of 14 amino acids.

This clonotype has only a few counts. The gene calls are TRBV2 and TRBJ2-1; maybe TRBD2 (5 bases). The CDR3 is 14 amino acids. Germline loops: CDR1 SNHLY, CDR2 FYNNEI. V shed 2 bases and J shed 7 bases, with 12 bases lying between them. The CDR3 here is CASSERDWVNEQFF. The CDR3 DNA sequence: TGTGCCAGCAGTGAACGGGATTGGGTGAATGAGCAGTTCTTC.

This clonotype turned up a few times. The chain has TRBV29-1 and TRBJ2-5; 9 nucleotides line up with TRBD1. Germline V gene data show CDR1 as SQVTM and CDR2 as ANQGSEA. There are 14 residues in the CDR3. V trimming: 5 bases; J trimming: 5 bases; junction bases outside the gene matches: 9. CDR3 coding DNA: TGCAGCGTTCAGGGACAGGGATTTTATGAGACCCAGTACTTC. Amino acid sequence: CSVQGQGFYETQYF.

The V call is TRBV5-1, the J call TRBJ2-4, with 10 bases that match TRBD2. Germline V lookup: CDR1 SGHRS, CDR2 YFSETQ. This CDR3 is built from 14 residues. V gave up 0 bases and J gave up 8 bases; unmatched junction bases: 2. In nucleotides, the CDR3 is TGCGCCAGCAGCTTGGAGCGGGAGGGCGACATTCAGTACTTC. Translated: CASSLEREGDIQYF.

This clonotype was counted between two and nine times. CDR3 protein: CASSPREEEAHTGELFF. The CDR3 DNA reads TGTGCCAGCAGCCCCCGGGAGGAAGAGGCCCACACCGGGGAGCTGTTTTTT. The V call is TRBV4-2, the J call TRBJ2-2; 7 nucleotides match TRBD2. The CDR3 covers 17 residues. Trimming cost V 4 bases and J 3 bases; bases outside gene matches: 11. Germline CDR1 and CDR2: LGHNA and YNFKEQ.

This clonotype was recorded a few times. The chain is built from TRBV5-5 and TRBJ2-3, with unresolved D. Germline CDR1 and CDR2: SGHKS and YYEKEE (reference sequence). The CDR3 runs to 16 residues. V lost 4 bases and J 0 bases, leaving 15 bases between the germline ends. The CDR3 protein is CASSLRTQESTDTQYF. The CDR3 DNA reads TGTGCCAGCAGCCTACGCACCCAGGAGAGCACAGATACGCAGTATTTT.